Described below is a single TCR beta chain sequence and its context. Its antigen is currently unknown. Sequencing used immunoSEQ multiplex PCR; TCRdb keeps in-frame clones, though not all of them. This sample has roughly 120,000 clones, with approximately 90% found just once. CDR1 and CDR2 (germline): SGHTA, FQGTGA. The trim removed 5 bases at V and 6 bases at J, leaving 10 bases unmatched. The CDR3 length is 15 residues. The sample originates from a study of T cell responses to AZD1222 COVID-19 vaccine. Points from the study as a whole: Seropositivity was recorded at baseline in only a handful of AZD1222 recipients. Females made up more of the donors, who were largely white British, and clonal diversity may have come out too low. There were vaccine-associated CD4 TCRs across spike, dominant at 160-218 and 743-854.

The receptor was isolated from an adult who received the AZD1222 COVID-19 vaccine. The V call is TRBV7-3, the J call TRBJ2-1; the match to TRBD1 covers 7 bases. Sequenced material: peripheral blood, taken 28 days after the second AZD1222 dose. The chain's CDR3 is CASSPRQGRSNEQFF. In DNA, the CDR3 is TGTGCCAGCAGCCCGCGACAGGGAAGGTCCAATGAGCAGTTCTTC.